This T cell receptor beta chain was captured by sequencing in a study of blood T cell repertoires in COVID-19. Overall study: Samples representing acute and convalescent COVID-19 were sourced from the United States, Italy and Spain. T cells, B-cell-depleted T cells, or PBMCs supplied cDNA or gDNA.

The germline V gene has CDR1 SGHVS and CDR2 FQNEAQ. There are 13 residues in the CDR3. The ends were cut back, 6 bases at V and 5 bases at J, with 13 bases in the middle. Authors' data handling: It was from reference gene primer amplification that nucleated cell counts were estimated. Measured with immunoSEQ multiplex PCR; TCRdb has only the in-frame clones, and not every one. That table supplies the V and J calls and clone size; D and trimming were determined from the DNA. This sample has about 55,000 clones; less than 85% occur once, and the top ten carry approximately 15%. The sample holds a few counts of this clone.

Input material: peripheral blood. The chain has TRBV7-8 and TRBJ2-5, with D possibly matching TRBD2 (5 bases). This receptor was obtained from a woman aged 65 to 85 with acute or convalescent COVID-19. The CDR3 spells CASRPRVLETQYF. CDR3 coding DNA: TGTGCCAGCAGGCCGAGGGTGCTGGAGACCCAGTACTTC.